This T cell receptor beta chain was profiled in a study of shared clonotypes between healthy human individuals. Overall study context: Each donor's CD4 naive and CD4 memory cells filled three plates apiece, CD8 naive two, and CD8 memory one. Study-wide points: Generally, naive subsets (rather than memory subsets) showed larger estimated richness. Sample collection involved blood only; tissue repertoires are likely different.

Produced via immunoSEQ multiplex PCR; TCRdb's table is partial and in-frame only. Of hundreds of thousands of clones listed, 90% to 97% are singletons. Concerning this clone: Antigen: not known.

The V gene's germline CDR1 is MNHNY and CDR2 SVGAGI (reference sequence). V lost 5 bases and J lost 4, with 9 bases in between. The CDR3 sequence is 12 residues long. Terminally differentiated effector memory CD45RA+ cells were left out of the naive CD8 fraction, which was CD45RO-negative and positively selected for CCR7. The sequencing input was naive CD8+ T cells sorted from blood. This sequence was found in a woman in her 30s in good health. This chain joins TRBV6-6 and TRBJ2-7; D gene ambiguous. The chain's CDR3 is CASSNLRYEQYF. The DNA of the CDR3 is TGTGCCAGCAGTAACTTGAGGTACGAGCAGTACTTC.